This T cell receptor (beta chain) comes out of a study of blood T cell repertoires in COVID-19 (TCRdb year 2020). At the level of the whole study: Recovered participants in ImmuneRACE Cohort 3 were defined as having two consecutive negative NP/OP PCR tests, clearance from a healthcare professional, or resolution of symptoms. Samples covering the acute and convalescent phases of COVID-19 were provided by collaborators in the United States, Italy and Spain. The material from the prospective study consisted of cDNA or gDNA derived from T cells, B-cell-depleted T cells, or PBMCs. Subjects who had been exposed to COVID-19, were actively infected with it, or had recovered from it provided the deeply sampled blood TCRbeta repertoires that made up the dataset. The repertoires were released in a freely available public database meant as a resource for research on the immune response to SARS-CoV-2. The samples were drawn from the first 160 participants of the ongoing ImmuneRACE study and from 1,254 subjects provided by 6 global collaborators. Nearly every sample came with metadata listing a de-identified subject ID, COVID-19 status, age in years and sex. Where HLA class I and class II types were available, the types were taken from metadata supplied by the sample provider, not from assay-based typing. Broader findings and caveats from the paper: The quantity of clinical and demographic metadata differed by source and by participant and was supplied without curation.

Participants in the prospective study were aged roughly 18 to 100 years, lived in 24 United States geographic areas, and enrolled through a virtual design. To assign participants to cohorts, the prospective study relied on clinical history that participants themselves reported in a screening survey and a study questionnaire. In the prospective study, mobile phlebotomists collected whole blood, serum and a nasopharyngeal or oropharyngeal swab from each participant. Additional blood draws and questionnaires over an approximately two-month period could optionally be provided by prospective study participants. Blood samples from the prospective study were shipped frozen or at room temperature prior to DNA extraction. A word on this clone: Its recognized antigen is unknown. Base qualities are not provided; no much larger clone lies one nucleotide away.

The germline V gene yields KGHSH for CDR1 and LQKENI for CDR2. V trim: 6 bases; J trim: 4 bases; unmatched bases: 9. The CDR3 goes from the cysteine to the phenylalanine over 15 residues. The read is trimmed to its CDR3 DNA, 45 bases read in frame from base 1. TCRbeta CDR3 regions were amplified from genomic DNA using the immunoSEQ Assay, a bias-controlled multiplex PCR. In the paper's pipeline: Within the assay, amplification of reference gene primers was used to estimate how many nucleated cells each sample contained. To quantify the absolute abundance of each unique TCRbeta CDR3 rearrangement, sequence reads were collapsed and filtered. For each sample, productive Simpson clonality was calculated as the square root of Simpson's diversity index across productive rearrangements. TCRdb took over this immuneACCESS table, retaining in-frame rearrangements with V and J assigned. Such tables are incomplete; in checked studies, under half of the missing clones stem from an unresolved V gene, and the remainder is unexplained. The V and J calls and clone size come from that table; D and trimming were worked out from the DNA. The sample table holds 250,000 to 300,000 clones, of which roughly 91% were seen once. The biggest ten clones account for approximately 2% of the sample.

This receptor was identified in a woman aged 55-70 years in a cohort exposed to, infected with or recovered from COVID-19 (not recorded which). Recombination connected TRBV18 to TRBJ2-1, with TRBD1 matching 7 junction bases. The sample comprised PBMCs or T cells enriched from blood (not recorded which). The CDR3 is CASSLGQASYNEQFF. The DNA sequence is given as TGTGCCAGCTCCCTAGGACAGGCGTCATACAATGAGCAGTTCTTC.